The 27 T cell receptor beta chains presented below share a single source sample, sequenced in a study of Ad26.COV2.S vaccination and SARS-CoV-2 variants. Treatment given: about 20 received Ad26.COV2.S at low or high dose, single or two shots; roughly five received placebo; per-sample allocation not given. Day 63 after the first injection of vaccine or placebo was the sampling time. Libraries were prepared by immunoSEQ multiplex PCR; TCRdb keeps only in-frame clonotypes and omits some of them. The sample carries some 290,000 clones, roughly 86% recorded once. Here the sequenced sample was peripheral blood, taken in a trial of Ad26.COV2.S vaccine versus placebo. Every receptor here comes from a person between 18 and 65 years old who received the Ad26.COV2.S COVID-19 vaccine or a placebo.

The chain has TRBV30 and TRBJ2-5, with no clear D. With 4 bases removed from V and 4 bases from J, the gap between germline ends came to 13 bases. From germline, CDR1 is GTSNPN and CDR2 SVGIG (reference sequence). The CDR3 covers 13 residues. The CDR3 sequence: CAWITDGIETQYF. In nucleotides, the CDR3 is TGTGCCTGGATCACTGACGGAATAGAGACCCAGTACTTC. Looking up the rest from reference TRBV30 and TRBJ2-5 gives the full variable domain: SQTIHQWPATLVQPVGSPLSLECTVEGTSNPNLYWYRQAAGRGLQLLFYSVGIGQISSEVPQNLSASRPQDRQFILSSKKLLLSDSGFYLCAWITDGIETQYFGPGTRLLVL.

The chain couples TRBV27 to TRBJ2-7, with a possible D match to TRBD1 (6 bases). CDR3 length equals 16 residues. Trimming removed 6 bases from V and 1 base from J, with 19 bases in between. Germline lookup yields CDR1 MNHEY and CDR2 SMNVEV (reference sequence). The DNA of the CDR3 is TGTGCCAGCAGCCCGAGGCGGACAGCCCCATCCTACGAGCAGTACTTC. Its translation is CASSPRRTAPSYEQYF.

This clone appeared once. The V call is TRBV2, the J call TRBJ2-7, with TRBD2 identical over 10 bases. The CDR3 has 11 amino acids. The J segment lost 7 bases and the V segment lost 8 bases, leaving 2 bases of the junction unmatched. Per the germline V gene, CDR1 is SNHLY and CDR2 is FYNNEI. In nucleotides, the CDR3 is TGTGCCAGCTCTAGCGGGGGTGAGCAGTACTTC. The encoded protein is CASSSGGEQYF.

This rearrangement joins TRBV5-1 to TRBJ2-7, with 12 bases aligning to TRBD1. Germline trimming cut 5 bases from V and 7 bases from J; bases unmatched to any gene: 10. The germline V gene encodes CDR1 SGHRS and CDR2 YFSETQ. There are 15 residues in the CDR3. CDR3 nucleotide sequence: TGCGCCAGCAGGGACACCGGGACAGGGGGCCGTGAGCAGTACTTC. Translated, it gives CASRDTGTGGREQYF.

The J gene is TRBJ1-1, the V gene TRBV29-1; no clear D gene. Germline lookup yields CDR1 SQVTM and CDR2 ANQGSEA. The CDR3 is 12 residues long. The germline V and J ends were trimmed by 3 bases and 2 bases, with 7 bases remaining between them. The CDR3 nucleotides read TGCAGCGTTGATAAGAGTAACACTGAAGCTTTCTTT. Amino acids: CSVDKSNTEAFF.

This clone was picked up one time. V is TRBV19 and J is TRBJ2-7; 9 bases match TRBD1. Per germline, CDR1 LNHDA and CDR2 SQIVND (reference sequence). This CDR3 contains 17 residues. V shed 0 bases and J 2 bases; nucleotides not matched to a gene: 8. The DNA of the CDR3 is TGTGCCAGTAGTATAGATCACCGGGGACAGGGCACCTACGAGCAGTACTTC. Its protein is CASSIDHRGQGTYEQYF.

The chain combines TRBV6-2 or TRBV6-3 with TRBJ2-3, with D uncertain. Germline lookup yields CDR1 MNHEY and CDR2 SVGEGT. Between the trimmed V and J ends, which lost 2 bases and 3 bases, there was a span of 12 bases. The CDR3 has 15 residues. Here the CDR3 reads CASSYQTLGTDTQYF. Here the CDR3 DNA reads TGTGCCAGCAGTTACCAGACTTTGGGGACAGATACGCAGTATTTT.

This chain links TRBV2 with TRBJ2-1, with 11 bases matching TRBD1. Trimming at V came to 0 bases and at J to 8 bases, leaving 9 bases not matched to a gene. Germline V gene sequence: CDR1 SNHLY, CDR2 FYNNEI. The CDR3 is 17 residues long. The CDR3 region has the DNA TGTGCCAGCAGTGAAGCCATCCCCGGACAGGGGGCATATGAGCAGTTCTTC. Translation gives CASSEAIPGQGAYEQFF.

This clone was found once. Here the CDR3 reads CASSYGTGGFGYTF. CDR3 in DNA: TGCGCCAGCAGTTACGGGACAGGGGGCTTTGGCTACACCTTC. The chain joins TRBV5-1 to TRBJ1-2; 12 bases match TRBD1. CDR3 length equals 14 residues. Looked up from germline, CDR1 is SGHRS and CDR2 is YFSETQ. The V and J ends lost 5 bases and 7 bases, in that order; junction bases with no gene match: 6.

The chain recombines TRBV2 with TRBJ1-2; no firm D call. V was trimmed by 2 bases and J by 11 bases, leaving 12 bases between them. CDR3 length: 12 amino acids. CDR1 and CDR2 (germline): SNHLY, FYNNEI. The CDR3 is CASSEWSEEYTF. For the CDR3, the DNA is TGTGCCAGCAGTGAATGGTCAGAGGAGTACACCTTC.

J is TRBJ1-3 and V is TRBV19, with D possibly matching TRBD1 (6 bases). The germline V gene encodes CDR1 LNHDA and CDR2 SQIVND (reference sequence). The length of the CDR3 is 14 residues. The V gene lost 3 bases and the J gene lost 4 bases, with 10 bases spanning the gap. DNA for the CDR3: TGTGCCAGTAGTATGTGGGGGCGAGGAAACACCATATATTTT. This encodes CASSMWGRGNTIYF.

V usage is TRBV7-2 and J usage is TRBJ1-6; no firm D call. Germline-derived CDR1 and CDR2 are SGHTA and FQGNSA. The V gene lost 2 bases and the J gene lost 6 bases, with 14 bases spanning the gap. The CDR3 extends over 16 amino acids. CDR3 coding DNA: TGTGCCAGCAGCTTATGGGAGTCCTATACTAATTCACCCCTCCACTTT. Translation gives CASSLWESYTNSPLHF. Full variable domain (remainder filled in from reference TRBV7-2 and TRBJ1-6): GAGVSQSPSNKVTEKGKDVELRCDPISGHTALYWYRQSLGQGLEFLIYFQGNSAPDKSGLPSDRFSAERTGGSVSTLTIQRTQQEDSAVYLCASSLWESYTNSPLHFGNGTRLTVT.

The chain recombines TRBV18 with TRBJ1-6; 7 nucleotides match TRBD1. With V trimmed by 2 bases and J by 8 bases, 6 bases remained unmatched. This CDR3 has 15 residues. Germline values: CDR1 KGHSH, CDR2 LQKENI. CDR3 sequence: CASSPMTGSYSPLHF. CDR3 bases: TGTGCCAGCTCACCAATGACAGGGAGCTATTCACCCCTCCACTTT.

This clone appeared once. This sequence joins TRBV5-4 and TRBJ2-5; 7 nucleotides agree with TRBD1. Germline values: CDR1 SGHNT, CDR2 YYREEE (reference sequence). V dropped 4 bases and J dropped 4; count of bases not matched to a gene: 7. The CDR3 is 14 residues long. Here the CDR3 DNA reads TGTGCCAGCAGCGGCGGTGCAGGGGGAGAGACCCAGTACTTC. Translation gives CASSGGAGGETQYF. Supplemented by reference TRBV5-4 and TRBJ2-5, the full variable domain reads ETGVTQSPTHLIKTRGQQVTLRCSSQSGHNTVSWYQQALGQGPQFIFQYYREEENGRGNFPPRFSGLQFPNYSSELNVNALELDDSALYLCASSGGAGGETQYFGPGTRLLVL.

The chain carries TRBV10-3 and TRBJ2-5; the D gene is possibly TRBD1 (6 bases). Germline V gives CDR1 ENHRY, CDR2 SYGVKD. This CDR3 comprises 15 residues. V shed 4 bases and J shed 7 bases, with 19 bases lying between them. The CDR3 here is CAISALRDKVGTQYF. Here the CDR3 DNA reads TGTGCCATCAGTGCCCTCCGGGACAAGGTTGGGACCCAGTACTTC.

The chain employs TRBV5-5 and TRBJ2-7; D not certain. This CDR3 has 14 amino acids. V gave up 4 bases and J gave up 0 bases, with 11 bases separating them. The germline V gene has CDR1 SGHKS and CDR2 YYEKEE (reference sequence). The CDR3 sequence is CASSPGPASYEQYF. The CDR3, as DNA: TGTGCCAGCAGCCCGGGTCCGGCCTCCTACGAGCAGTACTTC.

J is TRBJ2-1 and V is TRBV27, with 8 bases matching TRBD2. The ends lost 2 bases at V and 6 bases at J; junction bases unmatched: 6. The V gene's germline CDR1 is MNHEY and CDR2 SMNVEV (reference sequence). The CDR3 totals 15 residues. DNA of the CDR3: TGTGCCAGCAGTTTAAGGACTAGCAGTATCAATGAGCAGTTCTTC. Amino acids: CASSLRTSSINEQFF.

The chain combines TRBV10-3 with TRBJ1-5; D unclear. The germline V gene encodes CDR1 ENHRY and CDR2 SYGVKD. The CDR3 extends over 14 amino acids. V shed 1 base and J shed 2 bases, with 6 bases lying between them. The CDR3 region is CAISEFGGNQPQHF. CDR3 nucleotides: TGTGCCATCAGTGAGTTCGGGGGCAATCAGCCCCAGCATTTT.

This clone was counted once. V and J are TRBV20-1 and TRBJ1-1; no clear D. The germline V gene has CDR1 DFQATT and CDR2 SNEGSKA (reference sequence). The CDR3 is made up of 11 amino acids. The DNA for the CDR3 is TGCAGCGCCCAGGCCAGCACTGAAGCTTTCTTT. This translates into CSAQASTEAFF.

This sequence joins TRBV19 and TRBJ2-1; TRBD2 might be the D (6 bases). CDR1 is LNHDA and CDR2 is SQIVND in the germline V gene (reference sequence). Trimming pared 4 bases from V and 1 base from J, leaving 11 bases between. The CDR3 consists of 15 residues. The chain's CDR3 is CASSKAGRSYNEQFF. The CDR3 DNA reads as TGTGCCAGTAGTAAGGCAGGGAGGTCCTACAATGAGCAGTTCTTC.

V usage is TRBV3-1 (or the pseudogene TRBV3-2) and J usage is TRBJ2-7; no clear D gene. The CDR3 length is 15 residues. Germline assignment: CDR1 LGHDT and CDR2 YNNKEL (reference sequence). The ends were cut back, 1 base at V and 0 bases at J, with 10 bases in the middle. The CDR3 protein is CASSQAPGPSYEQYF. In DNA, the CDR3 is TGTGCCAGCAGCCAAGCCCCGGGTCCCTCCTACGAGCAGTACTTC.

The gene calls are TRBV11-2 and TRBJ1-1, with D unresolved. The V end was cut by 0 bases, the J end by 5 bases, with 4 bases between. The CDR3 sequence is 12 residues long. Per the germline V gene, CDR1 is SGHAT and CDR2 is FQNNGV. The CDR3 DNA is TGTGCCAGCAGCTTAGATCGGACTGAAGCTTTCTTT. It is translated as CASSLDRTEAFF.

The chain carries TRBV7-8 and TRBJ1-5, with D perhaps matching TRBD1 (6 bases). The V gene's germline CDR1 is SGHVS and CDR2 FQNEAQ. The length of the CDR3 is 17 residues. V was pared by 5 bases and J by 1 base, with 18 bases between. The CDR3 DNA follows: TGTGCCAGCAGCCCTTATTCCAGGGGCCAAAGCAATCAGCCCCAGCATTTT. It encodes CASSPYSRGQSNQPQHF.

The rearrangement uses TRBV5-1 and TRBJ2-7; D remains unclear. Germline V gives CDR1 SGHRS, CDR2 YFSETQ. Trimming shortened V by 6 bases and J by 5 bases, and 3 bases separated the two germline ends. The CDR3 has 9 residues. In nucleotides, the CDR3 is TGCGCCAGCAACCACGAGCAGTACTTC. Protein: CASNHEQYF.

The chain links TRBV12-3 or TRBV12-4 to TRBJ1-2, with D possibly matching TRBD1 (5 bases). The CDR3 length is 13 residues. V was shortened by 2 bases and J by 7 bases, with 11 bases between the two germline ends. For the CDR3, the DNA is TGTGCCAGCAGTTTATTGAGGGGTGGTGGCTACACCTTC. Amino acid sequence: CASSLLRGGGYTF.

This clone was detected only once. This rearrangement joins TRBV13 to TRBJ2-3; D is unclear. V lost 0 bases, J lost 3 bases, and 10 bases lay in between. The CDR3 loop spans 15 amino acids. Germline V CDR1 and CDR2: PRHDT, FYEKMQ (reference sequence). CDR3 in DNA: TGTGCCAGCAGCTTAGGCGTTCAGAATACAGATACGCAGTATTTT. Translated: CASSLGVQNTDTQYF.

V usage is TRBV7-9 and J usage is TRBJ1-1, with 8 bases lining up with TRBD1. After removal of 1 base from V and 4 bases from J, the junction contained 8 bases not matched to a gene. Germline CDR1 SEHNR, CDR2 FQNEAQ (reference sequence). CDR3 length: 16 amino acids. CDR3: CASSLGAGGASTEAFF. The CDR3 region has the DNA TGTGCCAGCAGCTTAGGGGCAGGGGGCGCGTCCACTGAAGCTTTCTTT.